Shown below are 30 T cell receptor beta chains from a single sample sequenced in a study of T cell clonotyping in hematopoietic cell transplantation. Repertoires were generated with immunoSEQ multiplex PCR, while TCRdb's copy carries only in-frame clones and drops some. The table lists about 16,000 clones, roughly 85% of them singletons. Material for sequencing was peripheral blood mononuclear cells. These receptor sequences come from a woman aged 40-49 years in good health. Some clones in this sample may be carry-over from other donors' samples.

J is TRBJ1-1 and V is TRBV6-5, with D unclear. The V end was cut by 0 bases, the J end by 1 base, with 9 bases between. The germline V gene encodes CDR1 MNHEY and CDR2 SVGAGI. The CDR3 runs 15 residues. The CDR3 reads CASSYSTGRNTEAFF. Here the CDR3 DNA reads TGTGCCAGCAGTTACTCCACCGGCCGGAACACTGAAGCTTTCTTT.

The V and J genes are TRBV4-2 and TRBJ2-2; D perhaps matches TRBD1 (5 bases). Deletions cut 4 bases from V and 5 bases from J, with 14 bases between. From germline, CDR1 is LGHNA and CDR2 YNFKEQ. The CDR3 is made up of 15 amino acids. This chain's CDR3 is CASSPRGQETGELFF. The DNA for the CDR3 is TGTGCCAGCAGCCCTAGGGGTCAGGAGACCGGGGAGCTGTTTTTT.

The rearrangement uses TRBV27 and TRBJ1-1, with a tentative D call TRBD1 (5 bases). The CDR3 is made up of 13 amino acids. V was trimmed by 5 bases and J by 5 bases, leaving 12 bases between them. Per the germline V gene, CDR1 is MNHEY and CDR2 is SMNVEV (reference sequence). The CDR3: CASSTGVGTEAFF. The CDR3 DNA follows: TGTGCCAGCAGTACGGGGGTGGGGACTGAAGCTTTCTTT.

The rearrangement joins TRBV6-5 to TRBJ1-1; D is perhaps TRBD1 (5 bases). CDR1 and CDR2 from the germline V gene are MNHEY and SVGAGI. V lost 6 bases and J lost 4, with 12 bases in between. This CDR3 contains 13 residues. For the CDR3, the DNA is TGTGCCAGCAGCATAAGGGGAGCCACTGAAGCTTTCTTT. Translation gives CASSIRGATEAFF.

This chain uses TRBV19 with TRBJ1-2, with 7 nucleotides matching TRBD1. Germline V gene data show CDR1 as LNHDA and CDR2 as SQIVND (reference sequence). The trim removed 5 bases at V and 0 bases at J, leaving 12 bases unmatched. This CDR3 spans 17 amino acids. The CDR3 loop reads CASSVSGTATPNYGYTF. The CDR3 DNA reads as TGTGCCAGTAGTGTCTCCGGGACAGCAACTCCTAACTATGGCTACACCTTC.

This rearrangement joins TRBV6-6 to TRBJ2-5, with unresolved D. The CDR3 is made up of 11 amino acids. Germline CDR1 MNHNY, CDR2 SVGAGI (reference sequence). V dropped 6 bases and J dropped 5 bases, with 7 bases sitting between them. The CDR3 is CASSPQETQYF. The CDR3, as DNA: TGTGCCAGCAGCCCACAGGAGACCCAGTACTTC.

The V and J genes are TRBV7-8 and TRBJ2-7, with D possibly TRBD2 on 7 matching bases. V was cut by 5 bases and J by 3 bases, with 14 bases left in between. Germline V CDR1 and CDR2: SGHVS, FQNEAQ. The CDR3 sequence is 14 residues long. For the CDR3, the DNA is TGTGCCAGCAGCCTGGGGGGGCTCTACTACGAGCAGTACTTC. Its protein is CASSLGGLYYEQYF.

For the CDR3, the DNA is TGTGCCAGCAGTTTATCGCGCGGCGAGCAGTACTTC. It codes for CASSLSRGEQYF. The chain is built from TRBV27 and TRBJ2-7; unclear D gene. Germline assignment: CDR1 MNHEY and CDR2 SMNVEV (reference sequence). This CDR3 spans 12 amino acids. Trimming shortened V by 0 bases and J by 6 bases, and 6 bases separated the two germline ends.

The table lists this clone with a count of one. This chain links TRBV27 with TRBJ2-1; D remains ambiguous. Germline V gene lookup returns CDR1 MNHEY and CDR2 SMNVEV (reference sequence). V lost 5 bases and J lost 10, with 15 bases in between. The CDR3 is 13 amino acids. Here the CDR3 reads CASSAGPRREQFF. As DNA, the CDR3 is TGTGCCAGCAGTGCAGGCCCACGGCGCGAGCAGTTCTTC.

The chain is built from TRBV7-8 and TRBJ1-5; no definite D call. Looked up from germline, CDR1 is SGHVS and CDR2 is FQNEAQ. This CDR3 has 15 amino acids. Trimming pared 5 bases from V and 0 bases from J, leaving 11 bases between. CDR3 bases: TGTGCCAGCAGCCCACTTCAATATAGCAATCAGCCCCAGCATTTT. Translation gives CASSPLQYSNQPQHF.

The gene calls are TRBV30 and TRBJ2-1; D gene unclear. CDR3 size: 12 residues. V was trimmed by 5 bases and J by 10 bases, leaving 15 bases between them. Germline V gives CDR1 GTSNPN, CDR2 SVGIG (reference sequence). The CDR3 DNA reads TGTGCCTGGGCAGAGGATAGAGAGGAGCAGTTCTTC. Residues: CAWAEDREEQFF.

The V and J genes are TRBV2 and TRBJ1-4, with 9 bases aligning to TRBD1. With 2 bases clipped from V and 8 bases from J, the junction kept 9 bases outside the gene matches. The CDR3 has 16 residues. The V gene's germline CDR1 is SNHLY and CDR2 FYNNEI. The CDR3 protein is CASSETIRTGEEKLFF. Here the CDR3 DNA reads TGTGCCAGCAGTGAAACGATCAGGACAGGGGAAGAAAAACTGTTTTTT.

A note on this clone: The junction departs from the called germline gene at one end, perhaps through a read error. The J gene is TRBJ1-2, the V gene TRBV14; D is unresolved. The CDR3 totals 13 residues. Germline lookup yields CDR1 SGHDN and CDR2 FVKESK. The CDR3 nucleotides read TGTGCCAGCAGCCAAGAAGAAGCATATGGTTACACCTTC. Translated: CASSQEEAYGYTF.

J is TRBJ1-4 and V is TRBV2; 8 bases align to TRBD1. Germline CDR1 and CDR2: SNHLY and FYNNEI. This CDR3 is 14 amino acids long. With V trimmed by 8 bases and J by 8 bases, 10 bases remained unmatched. This CDR3 is CASLLDRAGEKLFF. The CDR3 coding sequence is TGTGCCAGCCTCTTGGACAGGGCGGGGGAAAAACTGTTTTTT.

The rearrangement uses TRBV7-8 and TRBJ2-7, with D unresolved. V was clipped by 1 base and J by 2 bases, with 12 bases between them. This CDR3 contains 15 residues. CDR1 and CDR2 (germline): SGHVS, FQNEAQ. CDR3 nucleotide sequence: TGTGCCAGCAGCTTAGACGGCATCCTACCCTACGAGCAGTACTTC. Translated, it gives CASSLDGILPYEQYF.

V and J are TRBV5-1 and TRBJ2-7, with 10 bases identical to TRBD1. Trimming at V came to 4 bases and at J to 4 bases, leaving 8 bases not matched to a gene. CDR3 length: 15 residues. Per the germline V gene, CDR1 is SGHRS and CDR2 is YFSETQ. The CDR3 here is CASSKSGTGVYEQYF. DNA for the CDR3: TGCGCCAGCAGCAAATCCGGGACAGGGGTGTACGAGCAGTACTTC.

The rearrangement joins TRBV30 to TRBJ1-4; D gene ambiguous. The germline V and J ends were trimmed by 3 bases and 7 bases, with 21 bases remaining between them. Germline V gene lookup returns CDR1 GTSNPN and CDR2 SVGIG (reference sequence). This CDR3 contains 16 residues. CDR3 in DNA: TGTGCCTGGAGCCCTCCGGCGAGAACCCTTGTTGAAAAACTGTTTTTT. As protein: CAWSPPARTLVEKLFF.

Regarding this clone: One junction end does not reproduce the germline sequence, and a read error may be involved. V gene TRBV2 combines with J gene TRBJ2-3, with D unclear. The CDR3 has 12 residues. Germline assignment: CDR1 SNHLY and CDR2 FYNNEI. The CDR3 region is CASREDTDTQYF. The CDR3 nucleotides read TGTGCCAGCAGAGAAGACACAGATACGCAGTATTTT.

The V and J genes are TRBV10-3 and TRBJ1-1; TRBD1 aligns across 7 bases. This CDR3 region has 13 residues. The ends lost 7 bases at V and 4 bases at J; junction bases unmatched: 6. CDR1 ENHRY and CDR2 SYGVKD come from the germline V gene. The DNA for the CDR3 is TGTGCCATCACGACAGGGTTTGGCACTGAAGCTTTCTTT. Protein sequence: CAITTGFGTEAFF.

The chain joins TRBV5-1 to TRBJ2-7, with D perhaps given as TRBD1 or TRBD2 (6 bases each). V was cut by 4 bases and J by 4 bases, with 18 bases left in between. This CDR3 region has 15 residues. Germline V lookup: CDR1 SGHRS, CDR2 YFSETQ. CDR3 sequence reads: CASSGQPGGPYEQYF. Here the CDR3 DNA reads TGCGCCAGCAGCGGACAGCCCGGGGGCCCTTACGAGCAGTACTTC.

This chain uses TRBV13 with TRBJ2-7; D is perhaps TRBD2 (5 bases). V was trimmed by 4 bases and J by 0 bases, leaving 10 bases between them. This CDR3 comprises 14 residues. CDR1 is PRHDT, CDR2 FYEKMQ, per germline (reference sequence). The CDR3 DNA follows: TGTGCCAGCAGCTATGAGGGTAGCTCCTACGAGCAGTACTTC. Amino acid sequence: CASSYEGSSYEQYF. Using reference TRBV13 and TRBJ2-7 for the parts outside the CDR3, the full variable domain is AAGVIQSPRHLIKEKRETATLKCYPIPRHDTVYWYQQGPGQDPQFLISFYEKMQSDKGSIPDRFSAQQFSDYHSELNMSSLELGDSALYFCASSYEGSSYEQYFGPGTRLTVT.

This clone has only one observation. The chain uses TRBV4-3 and TRBJ2-3, with 11 bases aligning to TRBD1. There are 16 residues in the CDR3. The germline gives CDR1 LGHNA, CDR2 YSLEER. After removal of 0 bases from V and 7 bases from J, the junction contained 6 bases not matched to a gene. The CDR3 protein is CASSQDAGQGENTQYF. In nucleotides, the CDR3 is TGCGCCAGCAGCCAAGACGCGGGACAGGGGGAAAATACGCAGTATTTT.

By share, this clone counts as large. V gene TRBV7-2 combines with J gene TRBJ1-2, with D tentatively TRBD1 (5 bases). The V gene's germline CDR1 is SGHTA and CDR2 FQGNSA. Trimming took off 3 bases at V and 2 bases at J, with 13 bases between the two ends. The CDR3 is 15 amino acids. CDR3: CASSLNRQPNYGYTF. In DNA, the CDR3 is TGTGCCAGCAGCTTGAACCGACAGCCGAACTATGGCTACACCTTC.

This clone was observed a few times. This chain uses TRBV28 with TRBJ2-7, with D hard to call. The ends were cut back, 3 bases at V and 5 bases at J, with 8 bases in the middle. This CDR3 is 12 amino acids long. From germline, CDR1 is MDHEN and CDR2 SYDVKM. CDR3 amino acids: CASSLLRDEQYF. The CDR3, as DNA: TGTGCCAGCAGTTTGCTCCGGGACGAGCAGTACTTC.

The chain couples TRBV5-6 to TRBJ1-2; 12 bases fit TRBD1. The CDR3 covers 18 residues. The germline V gene has CDR1 SGHDT and CDR2 YYEEEE. With V trimmed by 0 bases and J by 4 bases, 10 bases remained unmatched. The CDR3 spells CASSLETGQGAWGYGYTF. The CDR3 DNA is TGTGCCAGCAGCTTGGAAACGGGACAGGGGGCGTGGGGCTATGGCTACACCTTC.

The chain links TRBV5-1 to TRBJ1-2; 8 nucleotides agree with TRBD1. From germline, CDR1 is SGHRS and CDR2 YFSETQ. The junction had 4 bases not matched to a gene; V was cut back by 4 bases and J by 2 bases. The CDR3 has 14 residues. The CDR3 loop is CASSRDRSNYGYTF. DNA for the CDR3: TGCGCCAGCAGCAGGGACAGGTCAAACTATGGCTACACCTTC.

Only one count was recorded for this clone. The rearrangement joins TRBV7-2 to TRBJ2-7; possible D gene TRBD1, 5 bases. Trimming took 4 bases from V and 5 from J, leaving 9 bases between them. The CDR3 runs to 12 residues. CDR1 is SGHTA and CDR2 is FQGNSA in the germline V gene. In DNA, the CDR3 is TGTGCCAGCAGCTCTCAGGGCGACGAGCAGTACTTC. This translates into CASSSQGDEQYF.

The chain recombines TRBV11-2 with TRBJ2-1; 7 nucleotides align to TRBD2. Per the germline V gene, CDR1 is SGHAT and CDR2 is FQNNGV. V trimming: 4 bases; J trimming: 7 bases; junction bases outside the gene matches: 7. There are 14 residues in the CDR3. CDR3 bases: TGTGCCAGCAGCTGGGCTAGCGGTTCTAATGAGCAGTTCTTC. This gives the protein CASSWASGSNEQFF.

This chain links TRBV10-3 with TRBJ2-7, with TRBD1 identical over 7 bases. The CDR3 consists of 16 residues. With 0 bases clipped from V and 0 bases from J, the junction kept 5 bases outside the gene matches. Germline CDR1 reads ENHRY; CDR2 reads SYGVKD. The CDR3: CAISESGQPLSYEQYF. The DNA of the CDR3 is TGTGCCATCAGTGAGTCGGGACAGCCCCTCTCCTACGAGCAGTACTTC.

V and J are TRBV14 and TRBJ1-1, with TRBD1 matching over 11 bases. Germline V gives CDR1 SGHDN, CDR2 FVKESK. Trimming cost V 0 bases and J 3 bases; bases outside gene matches: 3. The CDR3 loop spans 16 amino acids. The CDR3 protein is CASSQDGQGAYTEAFF. CDR3 nucleotides: TGTGCCAGCAGCCAAGACGGACAGGGGGCCTACACTGAAGCTTTCTTT.